In its sample, the clone carrying this T cell receptor (beta chain) was seen many times. The antigen remains unidentified. This sample is part of a study of regulatory T cells in long-lasting Graves disease. Study as a whole: Those with persistent Graves' disease had received antithyroid drugs for over 5 years with positive TSH receptor antibodies.

Study-wide results and limits: Rather than thyroid tissue, only peripheral blood underwent study.

Time point described: persistent/refractory GD, antithyroid drugs over 5 years with positive TRAb. From RNA extracted from PBMCs, the TCR library was made. Graves' disease diagnosis followed American Thyroid Association guidelines. For TCR beta, libraries came from iRepertoire HTBI primers and Arm-PCR of CDR3 regions. TCRdb independently ran MiXCR on the multiplex PCR reads; one entry per CDR3 protein. In the table there are some 470,000 distinct CDR3 sequences, about 22% of which are singletons. The sequence was obtained from a female donor with Graves disease. The sequencing used peripheral blood mononuclear cells (PBMCs), collected when the disease was refractory, from a patient treated with antithyroid drugs.

CDR3 DNA sequence: TGTGCCAGCAAAAACCCGACCGACTCAAATCCTGGCTACACCTTC. Its protein product is CASKNPTDSNPGYTF. The chain recombines TRBV28 with TRBJ1-2; D call uncertain. Trimming shortened V by 7 bases and J by 7 bases, and 22 bases separated the two germline ends. The CDR3 is 15 amino acids. Germline V lookup: CDR1 MDHEN, CDR2 SYDVKM.